A few counts support the clone carrying this TCR beta chain. No antigen is known for it. The source of the sample is a study of identical twins. Study outcomes and limitations: Researchers reported excess low generation probability among twin-shared out-of-frame alpha sequences. Out-of-frame TCR alpha sharing observed in monozygotic twins exceeded model estimates. Beta out-of-frame sequences displayed a weaker excess of sharing between twins. While abundant cord blood beta clonotypes carried fewer insertions, memory repertoires showed no such pattern.

TCRdb used MiXCR to reprocess the 5' RACE reads, holding one entry per CDR3 protein. The sample holds approximately 470,000 distinct CDR3 sequences, about 14% seen once. This CDR3 region has 15 residues. V lost 0 bases and J lost 2, with 10 bases in between. From germline, CDR1 is LGHNA and CDR2 YSLEER. The same data also went into a second study, on yellow fever vaccine responses in identical twins.

Sequenced sample: CD4+ T cells sorted from blood. The V gene is TRBV4-3, the J gene TRBJ1-2; D is unresolved. The clonotype originates from a woman between 18 and 29 years old in good health. The CDR3 region has the DNA TGCGCCAGCAGCCAAGAGGCAGGCGTAAACTATGGCTACACCTTC. It encodes CASSQEAGVNYGYTF.